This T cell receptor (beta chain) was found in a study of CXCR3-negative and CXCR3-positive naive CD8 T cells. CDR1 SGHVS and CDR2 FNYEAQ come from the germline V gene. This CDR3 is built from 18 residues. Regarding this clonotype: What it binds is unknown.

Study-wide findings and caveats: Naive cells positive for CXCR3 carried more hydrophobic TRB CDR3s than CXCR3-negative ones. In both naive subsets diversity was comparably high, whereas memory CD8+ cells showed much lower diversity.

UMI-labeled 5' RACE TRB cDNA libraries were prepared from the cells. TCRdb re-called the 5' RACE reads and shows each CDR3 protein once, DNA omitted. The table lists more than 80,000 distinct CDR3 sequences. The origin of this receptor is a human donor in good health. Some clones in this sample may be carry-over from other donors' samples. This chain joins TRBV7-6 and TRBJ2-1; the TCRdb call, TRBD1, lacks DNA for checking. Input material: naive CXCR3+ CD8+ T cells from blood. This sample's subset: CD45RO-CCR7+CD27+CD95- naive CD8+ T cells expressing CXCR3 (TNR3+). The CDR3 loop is CASSLGTSGGGAYNEQFF.